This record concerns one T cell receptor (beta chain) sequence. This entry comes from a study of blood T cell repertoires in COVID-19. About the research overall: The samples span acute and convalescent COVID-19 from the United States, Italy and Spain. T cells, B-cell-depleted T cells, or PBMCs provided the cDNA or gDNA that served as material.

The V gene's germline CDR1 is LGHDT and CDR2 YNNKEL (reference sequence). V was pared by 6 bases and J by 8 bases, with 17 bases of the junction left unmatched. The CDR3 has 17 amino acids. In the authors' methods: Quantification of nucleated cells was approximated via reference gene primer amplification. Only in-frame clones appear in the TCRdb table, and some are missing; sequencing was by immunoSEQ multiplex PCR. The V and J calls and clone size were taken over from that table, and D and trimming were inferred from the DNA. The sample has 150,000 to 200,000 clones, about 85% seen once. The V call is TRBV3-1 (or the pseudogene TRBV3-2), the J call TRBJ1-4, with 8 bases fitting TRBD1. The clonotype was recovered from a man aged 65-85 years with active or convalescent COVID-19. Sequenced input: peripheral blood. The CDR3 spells CASSLGVGTGEGEKLFF. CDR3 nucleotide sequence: TGTGCCAGCAGTCTAGGGGTCGGGACAGGAGAGGGAGAAAAACTGTTTTTT.